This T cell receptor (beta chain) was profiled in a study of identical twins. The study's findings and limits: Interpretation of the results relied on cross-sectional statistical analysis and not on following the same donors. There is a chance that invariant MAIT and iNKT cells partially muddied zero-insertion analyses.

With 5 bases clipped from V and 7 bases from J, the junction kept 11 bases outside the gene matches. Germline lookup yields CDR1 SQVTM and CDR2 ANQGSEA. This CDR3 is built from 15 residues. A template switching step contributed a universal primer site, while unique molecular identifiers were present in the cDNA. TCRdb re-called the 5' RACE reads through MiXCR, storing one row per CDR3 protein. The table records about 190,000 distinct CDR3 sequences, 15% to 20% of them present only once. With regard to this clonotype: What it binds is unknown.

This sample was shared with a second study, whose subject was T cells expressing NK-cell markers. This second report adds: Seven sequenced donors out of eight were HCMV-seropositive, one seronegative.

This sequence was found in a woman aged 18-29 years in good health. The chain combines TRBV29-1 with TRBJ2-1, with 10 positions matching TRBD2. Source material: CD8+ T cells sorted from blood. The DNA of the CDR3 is TGCAGCGTTCCAGGGGAAGCGGGAGGGGGGAATGAGCAGTTCTTC. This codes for CSVPGEAGGGNEQFF.